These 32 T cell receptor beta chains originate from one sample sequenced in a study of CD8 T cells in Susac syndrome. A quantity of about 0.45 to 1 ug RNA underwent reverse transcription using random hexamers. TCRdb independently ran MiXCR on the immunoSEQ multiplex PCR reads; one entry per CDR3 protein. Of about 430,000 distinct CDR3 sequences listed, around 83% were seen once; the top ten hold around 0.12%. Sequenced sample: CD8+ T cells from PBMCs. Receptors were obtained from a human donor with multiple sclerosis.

CDR3 bases: TGCAGCGCGGTTGACAGGACGAACACCGGGGAGCTGTTTTTT. Encoded protein: CSAVDRTNTGELFF. The V call is TRBV20-1, the J call TRBJ2-2; possible D gene TRBD1, 6 bases. Germline CDR1 is DFQATT and CDR2 is SNEGSKA (reference sequence). This CDR3 region has 14 residues.

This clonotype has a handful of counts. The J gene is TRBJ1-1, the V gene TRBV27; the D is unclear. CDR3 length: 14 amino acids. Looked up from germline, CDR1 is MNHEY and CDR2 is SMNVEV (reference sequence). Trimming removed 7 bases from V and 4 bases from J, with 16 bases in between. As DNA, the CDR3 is TGTGCCAGCAAGGCGGGATCCGGGATCACTGAAGCTTTCTTT. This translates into CASKAGSGITEAFF.

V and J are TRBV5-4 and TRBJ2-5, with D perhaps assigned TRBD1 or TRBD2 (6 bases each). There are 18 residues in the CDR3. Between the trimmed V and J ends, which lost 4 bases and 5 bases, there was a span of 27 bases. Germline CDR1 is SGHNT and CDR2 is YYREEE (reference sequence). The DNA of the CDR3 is TGTGCCAGCAGCCGTTATGGAGGGGGGCCCACGAGTACGGAGACCCAGTACTTC. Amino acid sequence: CASSRYGGGPTSTETQYF.

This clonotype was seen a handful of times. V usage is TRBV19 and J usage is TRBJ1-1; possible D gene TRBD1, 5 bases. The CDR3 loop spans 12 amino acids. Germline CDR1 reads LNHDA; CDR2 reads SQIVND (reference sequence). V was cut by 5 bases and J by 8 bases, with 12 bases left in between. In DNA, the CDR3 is TGTGCCAGTAGTCCTGGGACGGCGGAAGCTTTCTTT. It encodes CASSPGTAEAFF. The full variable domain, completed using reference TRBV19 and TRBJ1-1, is DGGITQSPKYLFRKEGQNVTLSCEQNLNHDAMYWYRQDPGQGLRLIYYSQIVNDFQKGDIAEGYSVSREKKESFPLTVTSAQKNPTAFYLCASSPGTAEAFFGQGTRLTVV.

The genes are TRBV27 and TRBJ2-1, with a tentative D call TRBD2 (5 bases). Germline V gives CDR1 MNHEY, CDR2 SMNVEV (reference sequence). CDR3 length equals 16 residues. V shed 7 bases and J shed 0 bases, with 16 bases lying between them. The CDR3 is CASTSDLLSSYNEQFF. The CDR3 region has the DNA TGTGCCAGCACCTCGGACTTACTTAGCTCCTACAATGAGCAGTTCTTC.

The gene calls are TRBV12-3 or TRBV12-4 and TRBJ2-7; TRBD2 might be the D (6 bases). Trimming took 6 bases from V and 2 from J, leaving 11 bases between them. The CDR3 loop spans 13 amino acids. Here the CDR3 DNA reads TGTGCCAGCAGAGGAGGGGAGGCCTACGAGCAGTACTTC. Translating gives CASRGGEAYEQYF.

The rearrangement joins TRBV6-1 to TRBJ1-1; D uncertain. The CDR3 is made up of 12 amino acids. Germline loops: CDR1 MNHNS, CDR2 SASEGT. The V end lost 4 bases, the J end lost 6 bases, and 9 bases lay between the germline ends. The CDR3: CASSGRKPEAFF. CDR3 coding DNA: TGTGCCAGCAGTGGAAGGAAACCTGAAGCTTTCTTT.

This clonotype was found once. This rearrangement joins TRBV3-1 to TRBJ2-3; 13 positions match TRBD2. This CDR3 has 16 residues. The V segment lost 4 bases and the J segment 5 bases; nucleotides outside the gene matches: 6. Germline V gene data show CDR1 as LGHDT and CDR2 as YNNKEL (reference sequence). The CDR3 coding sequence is TGTGCCAGCAGCCTAGGACTAGCGGGAGCGAAAGATACGCAGTATTTT. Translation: CASSLGLAGAKDTQYF.

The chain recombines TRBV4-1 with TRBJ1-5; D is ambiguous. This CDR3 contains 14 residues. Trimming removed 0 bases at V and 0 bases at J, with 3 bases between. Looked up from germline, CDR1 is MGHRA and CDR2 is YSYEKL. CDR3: CASSQDLSNQPQHF. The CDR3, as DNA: TGCGCCAGCAGCCAAGATCTTAGCAATCAGCCCCAGCATTTT.

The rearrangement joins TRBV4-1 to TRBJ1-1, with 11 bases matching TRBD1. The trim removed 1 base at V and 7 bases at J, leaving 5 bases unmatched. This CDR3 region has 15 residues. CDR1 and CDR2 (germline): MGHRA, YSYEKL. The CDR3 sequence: CASSQGTGGEVEAFF. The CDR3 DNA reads TGCGCCAGCAGCCAAGGGACAGGGGGCGAAGTTGAAGCTTTCTTT.

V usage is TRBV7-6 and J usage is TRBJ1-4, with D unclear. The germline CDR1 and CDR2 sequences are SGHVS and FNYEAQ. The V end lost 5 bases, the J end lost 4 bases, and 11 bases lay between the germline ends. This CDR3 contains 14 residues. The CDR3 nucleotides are TGTGCCAGCAGCCTAAGGACCGGTAATGAAAAACTGTTTTTT. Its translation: CASSLRTGNEKLFF. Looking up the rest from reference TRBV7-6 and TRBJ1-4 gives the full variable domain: GAGVSQSPRYKVTKRGQDVALRCDPISGHVSLYWYRQALGQGPEFLTYFNYEAQQDKSGLPNDRFSAERPEGSISTLTIQRTEQRDSAMYRCASSLRTGNEKLFFGSGTQLSVL.

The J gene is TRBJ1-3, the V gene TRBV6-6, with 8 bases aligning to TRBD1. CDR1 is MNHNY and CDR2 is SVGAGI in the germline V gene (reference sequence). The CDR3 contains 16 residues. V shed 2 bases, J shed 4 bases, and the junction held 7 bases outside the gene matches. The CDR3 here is CASSYGQGARGNTIYF. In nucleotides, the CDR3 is TGTGCCAGCAGTTACGGTCAGGGGGCGCGAGGAAACACCATATATTTT.

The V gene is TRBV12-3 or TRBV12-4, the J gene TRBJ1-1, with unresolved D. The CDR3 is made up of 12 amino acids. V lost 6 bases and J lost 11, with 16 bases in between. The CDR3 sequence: CASSPDGESAFF. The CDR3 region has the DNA TGTGCCAGCAGCCCCGACGGGGAGAGCGCTTTCTTT.

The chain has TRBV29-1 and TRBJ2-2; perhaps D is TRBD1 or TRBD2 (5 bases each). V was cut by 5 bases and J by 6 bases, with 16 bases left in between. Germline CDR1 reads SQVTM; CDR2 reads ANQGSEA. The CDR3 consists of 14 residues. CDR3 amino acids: CSVSGQGEAGELFF. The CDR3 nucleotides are TGCAGCGTTTCGGGGCAGGGAGAAGCCGGGGAGCTGTTTTTT.

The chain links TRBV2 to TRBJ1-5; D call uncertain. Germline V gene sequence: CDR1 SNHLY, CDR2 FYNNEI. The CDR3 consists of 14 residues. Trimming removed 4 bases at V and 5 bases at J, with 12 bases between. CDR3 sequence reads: CASSVRLSDQPQHF. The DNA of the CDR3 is TGTGCCAGCAGTGTGCGATTATCGGATCAGCCCCAGCATTTT.

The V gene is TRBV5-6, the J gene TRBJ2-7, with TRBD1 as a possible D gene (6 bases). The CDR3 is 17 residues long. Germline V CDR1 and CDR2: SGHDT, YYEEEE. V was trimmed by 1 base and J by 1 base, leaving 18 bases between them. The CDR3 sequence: CASSLPPGQGPSYEQYF. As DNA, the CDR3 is TGTGCCAGCAGCTTGCCCCCAGGCCAGGGGCCTTCCTACGAGCAGTACTTC.

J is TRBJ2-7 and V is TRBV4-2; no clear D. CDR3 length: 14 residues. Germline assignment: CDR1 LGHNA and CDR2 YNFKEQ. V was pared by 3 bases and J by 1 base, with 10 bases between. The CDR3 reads CASSQAPNSYEQYF. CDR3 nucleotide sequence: TGTGCCAGCAGCCAGGCACCAAATTCCTACGAGCAGTACTTC.

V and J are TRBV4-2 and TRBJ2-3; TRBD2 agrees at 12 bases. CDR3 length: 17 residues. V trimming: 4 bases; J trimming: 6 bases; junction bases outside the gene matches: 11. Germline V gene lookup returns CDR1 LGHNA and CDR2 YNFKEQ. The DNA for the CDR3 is TGTGCCAGCAGCCCCCCCCTAGCGGGGGGGCTCGGGGATACGCAGTATTTT. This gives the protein CASSPPLAGGLGDTQYF.

The CDR3 protein is CASSQGGLAGGPSLGSYNEQFF. CDR3 bases: TGCGCCAGCAGCCAAGGCGGACTAGCGGGGGGCCCCTCCCTGGGCTCCTACAATGAGCAGTTCTTC. V usage is TRBV4-1 and J usage is TRBJ2-1; 14 bases are shared with TRBD2. The CDR3 runs to 22 residues. Germline lookup yields CDR1 MGHRA and CDR2 YSYEKL. V was pared by 1 base and J by 0 bases, with 14 bases of the junction left unmatched.

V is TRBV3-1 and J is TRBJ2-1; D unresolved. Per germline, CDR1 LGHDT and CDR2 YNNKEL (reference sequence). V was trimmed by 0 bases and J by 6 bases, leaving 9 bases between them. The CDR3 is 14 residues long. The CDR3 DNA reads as TGTGCCAGCAGCCAAGACGAGGTCGGCAATGAGCAGTTCTTC. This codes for CASSQDEVGNEQFF.

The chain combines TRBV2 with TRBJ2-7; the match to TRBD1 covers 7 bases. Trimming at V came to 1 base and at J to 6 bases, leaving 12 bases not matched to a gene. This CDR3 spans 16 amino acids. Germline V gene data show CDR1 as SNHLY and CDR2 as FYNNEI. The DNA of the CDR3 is TGTGCCAGCAGTGAAGTGAGACAGGGCAATAGGTGCGAGCAGTACTTC. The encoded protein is CASSEVRQGNRCEQYF.

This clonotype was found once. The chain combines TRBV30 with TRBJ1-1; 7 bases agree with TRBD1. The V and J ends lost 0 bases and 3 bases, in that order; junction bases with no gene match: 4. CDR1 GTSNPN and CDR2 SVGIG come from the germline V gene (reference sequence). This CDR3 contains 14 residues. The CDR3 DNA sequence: TGTGCCTGGAGTGTAGGCACAGGGGACACTGAAGCTTTCTTT. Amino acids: CAWSVGTGDTEAFF.

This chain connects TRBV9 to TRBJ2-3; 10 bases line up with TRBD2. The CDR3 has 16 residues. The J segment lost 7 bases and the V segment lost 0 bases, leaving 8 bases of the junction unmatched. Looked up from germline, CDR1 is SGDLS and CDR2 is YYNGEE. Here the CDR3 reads CASSVELAGPANTQYF. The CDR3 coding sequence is TGTGCCAGCAGCGTAGAACTAGCGGGGCCCGCGAATACGCAGTATTTT.

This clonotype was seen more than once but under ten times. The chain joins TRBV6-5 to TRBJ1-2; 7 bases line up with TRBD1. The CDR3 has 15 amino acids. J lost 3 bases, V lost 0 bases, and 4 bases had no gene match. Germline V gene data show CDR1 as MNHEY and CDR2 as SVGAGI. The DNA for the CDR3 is TGTGCCAGCAGTTACTCTGGACAGGAGGACTATGGCTACACCTTC. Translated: CASSYSGQEDYGYTF.

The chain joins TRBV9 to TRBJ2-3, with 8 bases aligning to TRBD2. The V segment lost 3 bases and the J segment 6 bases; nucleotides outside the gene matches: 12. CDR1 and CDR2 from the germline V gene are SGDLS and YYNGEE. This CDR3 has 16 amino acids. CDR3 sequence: CASSDLGRGGSDTQYF. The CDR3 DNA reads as TGTGCCAGCAGCGACCTCGGGAGGGGGGGTTCGGATACGCAGTATTTT. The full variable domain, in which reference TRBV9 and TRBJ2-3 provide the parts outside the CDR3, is DSGVTQTPKHLITATGQRVTLRCSPRSGDLSVYWYQQSLDQGLQFLIQYYNGEERAKGNILERFSAQQFPDLHSELNLSSLELGDSALYFCASSDLGRGGSDTQYFGPGTRLTVL.

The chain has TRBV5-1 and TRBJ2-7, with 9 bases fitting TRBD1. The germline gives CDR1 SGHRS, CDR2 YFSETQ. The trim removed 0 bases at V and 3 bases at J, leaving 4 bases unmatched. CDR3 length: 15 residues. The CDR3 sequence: CASSLGWDRVYEQYF. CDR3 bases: TGCGCCAGCAGCTTGGGGTGGGACAGGGTCTACGAGCAGTACTTC.

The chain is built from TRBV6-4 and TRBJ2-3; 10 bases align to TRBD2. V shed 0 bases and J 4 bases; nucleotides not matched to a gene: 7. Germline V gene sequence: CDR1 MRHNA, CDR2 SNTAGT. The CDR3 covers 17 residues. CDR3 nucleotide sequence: TGTGCCAGCAGTGACTCGATAGCGGGGGGCATGGCAGATACGCAGTATTTT. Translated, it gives CASSDSIAGGMADTQYF.

In nucleotides, the CDR3 is TGTGCCAGTGCCGTAGGACAGGGATCGGCCTACAATGAGCAGTTCTTC. As protein: CASAVGQGSAYNEQFF. The chain joins TRBV19 to TRBJ2-1, with 8 bases matching TRBD1. This CDR3 has 16 residues. The germline CDR1 and CDR2 sequences are LNHDA and SQIVND (reference sequence). Trimming at V came to 8 bases and at J to 2 bases, leaving 11 bases not matched to a gene.

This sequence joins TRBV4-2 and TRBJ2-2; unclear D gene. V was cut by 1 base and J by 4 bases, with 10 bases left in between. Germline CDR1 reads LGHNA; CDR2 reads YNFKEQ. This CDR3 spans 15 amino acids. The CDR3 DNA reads TGTGCCAGCAGCCAAGTGTGGGGTAGCACCGGGGAGCTGTTTTTT. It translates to CASSQVWGSTGELFF.

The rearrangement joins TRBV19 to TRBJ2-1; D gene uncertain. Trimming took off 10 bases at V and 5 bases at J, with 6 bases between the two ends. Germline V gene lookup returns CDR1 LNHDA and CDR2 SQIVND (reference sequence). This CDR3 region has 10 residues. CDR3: CATRNNEQFF. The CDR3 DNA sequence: TGTGCCACAAGAAACAATGAGCAGTTCTTC.

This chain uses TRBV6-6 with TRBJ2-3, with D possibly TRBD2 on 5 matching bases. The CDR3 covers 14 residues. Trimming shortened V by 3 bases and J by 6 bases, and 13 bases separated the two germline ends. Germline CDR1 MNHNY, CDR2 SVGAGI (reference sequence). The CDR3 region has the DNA TGTGCCAGCAGTTATGGACTTTCGCCCGATACGCAGTATTTT. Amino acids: CASSYGLSPDTQYF.

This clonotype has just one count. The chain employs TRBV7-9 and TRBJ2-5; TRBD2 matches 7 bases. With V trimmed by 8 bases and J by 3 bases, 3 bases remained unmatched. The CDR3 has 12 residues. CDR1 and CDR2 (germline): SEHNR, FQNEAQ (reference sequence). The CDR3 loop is CASYGGKETQYF. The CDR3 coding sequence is TGTGCCAGCTACGGGGGGAAAGAGACCCAGTACTTC.